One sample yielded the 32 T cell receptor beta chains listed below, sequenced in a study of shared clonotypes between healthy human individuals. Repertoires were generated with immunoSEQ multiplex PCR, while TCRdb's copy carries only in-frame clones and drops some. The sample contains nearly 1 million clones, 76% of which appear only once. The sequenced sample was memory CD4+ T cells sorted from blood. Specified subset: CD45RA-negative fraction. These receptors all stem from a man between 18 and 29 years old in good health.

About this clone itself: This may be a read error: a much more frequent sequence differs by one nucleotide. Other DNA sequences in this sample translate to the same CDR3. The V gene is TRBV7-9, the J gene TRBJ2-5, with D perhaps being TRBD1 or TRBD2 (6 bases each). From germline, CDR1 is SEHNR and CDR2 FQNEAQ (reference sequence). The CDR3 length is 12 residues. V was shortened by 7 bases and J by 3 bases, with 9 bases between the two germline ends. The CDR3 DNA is TGTGCCAGCAAGAGGGGGGAAGAGACCCAGTACTTC. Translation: CASKRGEETQYF.

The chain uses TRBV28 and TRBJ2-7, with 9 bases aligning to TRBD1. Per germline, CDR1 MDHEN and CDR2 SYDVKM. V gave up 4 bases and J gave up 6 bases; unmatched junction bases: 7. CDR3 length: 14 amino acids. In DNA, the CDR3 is TGTGCCAGCAGTTCCCAGGGACAGGGCGGCGAGCAGTACTTC. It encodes CASSSQGQGGEQYF.

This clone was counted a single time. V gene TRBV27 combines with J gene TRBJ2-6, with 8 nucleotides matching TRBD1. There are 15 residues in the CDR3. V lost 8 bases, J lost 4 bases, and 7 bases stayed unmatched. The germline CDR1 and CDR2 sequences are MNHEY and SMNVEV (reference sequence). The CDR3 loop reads CASGRQGNGANVLTF. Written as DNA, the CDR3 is TGTGCCAGCGGAAGACAGGGGAACGGGGCCAACGTCCTGACTTTC. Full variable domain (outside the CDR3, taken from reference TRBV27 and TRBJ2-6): EAQVTQNPRYLITVTGKKLTVTCSQNMNHEYMSWYRQDPGLGLRQIYYSMNVEVTDKGDVPEGYKVSRKEKRNFPLILESPSPNQTSLYFCASGRQGNGANVLTFGAGSRLTVL.

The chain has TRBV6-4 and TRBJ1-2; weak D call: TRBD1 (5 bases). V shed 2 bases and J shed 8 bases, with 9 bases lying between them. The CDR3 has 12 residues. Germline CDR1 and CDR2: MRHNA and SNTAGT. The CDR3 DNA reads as TGTGCCAGCAGTGACCCAGGGCGGGGCTACACCTTC. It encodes CASSDPGRGYTF.

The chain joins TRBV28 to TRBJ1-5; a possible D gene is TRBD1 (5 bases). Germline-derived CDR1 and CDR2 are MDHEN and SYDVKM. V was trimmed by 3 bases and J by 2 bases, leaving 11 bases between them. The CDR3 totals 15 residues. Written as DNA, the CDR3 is TGTGCCAGCAGTTTTAGGGGCACGGGCAATCAGCCCCAGCATTTT. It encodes CASSFRGTGNQPQHF. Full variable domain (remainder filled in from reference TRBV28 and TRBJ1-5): DVKVTQSSRYLVKRTGEKVFLECVQDMDHENMFWYRQDPGLGLRLIYFSYDVKMKEKGDIPEGYSVSREKKERFSLILESASTNQTSMYLCASSFRGTGNQPQHFGDGTRLSIL.

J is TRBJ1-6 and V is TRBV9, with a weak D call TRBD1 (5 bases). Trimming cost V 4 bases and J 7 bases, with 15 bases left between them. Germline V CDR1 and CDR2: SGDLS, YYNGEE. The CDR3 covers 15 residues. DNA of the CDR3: TGTGCCAGCAGCAAGGGACCGTTAGACAATTCACCCCTCCACTTT. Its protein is CASSKGPLDNSPLHF.

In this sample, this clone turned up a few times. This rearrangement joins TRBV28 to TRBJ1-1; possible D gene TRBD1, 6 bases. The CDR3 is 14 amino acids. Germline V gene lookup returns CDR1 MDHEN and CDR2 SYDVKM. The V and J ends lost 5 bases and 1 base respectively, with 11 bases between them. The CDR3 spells CASSRGQWNTEAFF. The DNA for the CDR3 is TGTGCCAGCAGTCGAGGACAGTGGAACACTGAAGCTTTCTTT.

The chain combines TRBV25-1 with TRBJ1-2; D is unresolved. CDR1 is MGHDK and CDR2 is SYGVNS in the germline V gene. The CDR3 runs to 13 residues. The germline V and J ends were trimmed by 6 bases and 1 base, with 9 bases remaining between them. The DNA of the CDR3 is TGTGCCAGCAGCCTTGGCAGTAACTATGGCTACACCTTC. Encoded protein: CASSLGSNYGYTF.

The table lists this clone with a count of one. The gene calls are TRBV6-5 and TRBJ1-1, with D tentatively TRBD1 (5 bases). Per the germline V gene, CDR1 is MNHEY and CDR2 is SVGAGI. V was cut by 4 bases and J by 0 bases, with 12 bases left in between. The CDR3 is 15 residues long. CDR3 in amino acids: CASSSRQNLNTEAFF. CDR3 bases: TGTGCCAGCAGTTCCCGACAGAATTTGAACACTGAAGCTTTCTTT.

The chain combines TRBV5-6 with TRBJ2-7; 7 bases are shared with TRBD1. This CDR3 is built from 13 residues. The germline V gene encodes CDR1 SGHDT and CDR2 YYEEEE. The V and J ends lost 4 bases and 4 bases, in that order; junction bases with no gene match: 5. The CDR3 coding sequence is TGTGCCAGCAGCGGGGGACAGCCATACGAGCAGTACTTC. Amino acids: CASSGGQPYEQYF.

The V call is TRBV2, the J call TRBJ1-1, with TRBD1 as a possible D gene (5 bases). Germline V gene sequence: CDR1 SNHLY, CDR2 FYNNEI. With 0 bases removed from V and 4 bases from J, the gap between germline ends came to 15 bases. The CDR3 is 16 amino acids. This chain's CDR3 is CASSEAHLGAGTEAFF. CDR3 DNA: TGTGCCAGCAGTGAAGCGCATCTAGGGGCGGGCACTGAAGCTTTCTTT.

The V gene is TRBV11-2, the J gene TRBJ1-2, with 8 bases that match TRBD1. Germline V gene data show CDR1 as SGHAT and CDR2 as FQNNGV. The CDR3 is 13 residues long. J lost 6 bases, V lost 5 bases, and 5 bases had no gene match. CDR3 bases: TGTGCCAGCAGCAGACAGGGGTTGAATGGCTACACCTTC. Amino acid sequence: CASSRQGLNGYTF.

The CDR3 region is CASSSGLGGQPQHF. As DNA, the CDR3 is TGTGCCAGCAGCTCGGGGCTTGGGGGGCAGCCCCAGCATTTT. The V gene is TRBV5-6, the J gene TRBJ1-5, with a possible D match to TRBD1 (5 bases). The CDR3 contains 14 residues. V was shortened by 3 bases and J by 7 bases, with 14 bases between the two germline ends. Germline CDR1 SGHDT, CDR2 YYEEEE. Full variable domain (missing parts from reference TRBV5-6 and TRBJ1-5): DAGVTQSPTHLIKTRGQQVTLRCSPKSGHDTVSWYQQALGQGPQFIFQYYEEEERQRGNFPDRFSGHQFPNYSSELNVNALLLGDSALYLCASSSGLGGQPQHFGDGTRLSIL.

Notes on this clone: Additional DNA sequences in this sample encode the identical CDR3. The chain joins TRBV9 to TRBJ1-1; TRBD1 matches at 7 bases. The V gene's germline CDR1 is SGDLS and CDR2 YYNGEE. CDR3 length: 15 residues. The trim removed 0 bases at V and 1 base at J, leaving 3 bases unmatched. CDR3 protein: CASSVGPGGNTEAFF. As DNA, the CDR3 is TGTGCCAGCAGCGTAGGACCAGGGGGGAACACTGAAGCTTTCTTT.

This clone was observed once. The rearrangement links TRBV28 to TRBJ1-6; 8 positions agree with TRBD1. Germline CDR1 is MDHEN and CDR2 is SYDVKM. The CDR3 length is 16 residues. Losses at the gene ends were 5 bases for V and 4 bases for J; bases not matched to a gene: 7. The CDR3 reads CASSPAGQGYNSPLHF. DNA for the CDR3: TGTGCCAGCAGTCCCGCCGGACAGGGATATAATTCACCCCTCCACTTT.

The CDR3 nucleotides read TGTGCCAGCAGCTTTCGGACAGACACTGAAGCTTTCTTT. Translating it yields CASSFRTDTEAFF. The chain uses TRBV5-6 and TRBJ1-1; perhaps TRBD1 as D (6 bases). The CDR3 sequence is 13 residues long. The V end was cut by 2 bases, the J end by 3 bases, with 8 bases between. The germline V gene encodes CDR1 SGHDT and CDR2 YYEEEE.

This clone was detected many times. As DNA, the CDR3 is TGTGCCAGCAGTCCGGGAGTTCGCCTTGAGCAGTTCTTC. Its translation: CASSPGVRLEQFF. The V and J genes are TRBV6-5 and TRBJ2-1; D might be TRBD2 (6 bases). V lost 5 bases to trimming and J lost 9 bases, with 14 bases between them. The CDR3 covers 13 residues. CDR1 is MNHEY and CDR2 is SVGAGI in the germline V gene.

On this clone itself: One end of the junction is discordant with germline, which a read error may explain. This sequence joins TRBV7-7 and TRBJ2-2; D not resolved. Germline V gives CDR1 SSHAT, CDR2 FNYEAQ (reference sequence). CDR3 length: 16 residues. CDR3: CASSPLRPGYTGELFF. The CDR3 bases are TGTGCTAGCAGCCCTCTCCGCCCAGGTTACACCGGGGAGCTGTTTTTT.

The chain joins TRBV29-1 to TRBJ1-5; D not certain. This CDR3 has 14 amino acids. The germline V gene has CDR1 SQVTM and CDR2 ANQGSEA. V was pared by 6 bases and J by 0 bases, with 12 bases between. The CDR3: CSVVNSDSNQPQHF. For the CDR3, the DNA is TGCAGCGTAGTGAACAGCGATAGCAATCAGCCCCAGCATTTT.

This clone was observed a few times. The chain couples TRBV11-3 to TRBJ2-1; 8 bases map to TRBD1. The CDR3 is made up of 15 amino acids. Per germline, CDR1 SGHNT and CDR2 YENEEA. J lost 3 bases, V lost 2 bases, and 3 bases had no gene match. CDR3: CASSLTTGGYNEQFF. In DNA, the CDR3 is TGTGCCAGCAGCTTAACAACAGGGGGCTACAATGAGCAGTTCTTC.

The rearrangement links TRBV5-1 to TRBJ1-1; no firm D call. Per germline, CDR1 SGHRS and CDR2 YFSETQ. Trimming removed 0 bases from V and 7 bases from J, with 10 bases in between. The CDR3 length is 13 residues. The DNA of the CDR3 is TGCGCCAGCAGCTTGGGCGTTTCTAATGAAGCTTTCTTT. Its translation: CASSLGVSNEAFF.

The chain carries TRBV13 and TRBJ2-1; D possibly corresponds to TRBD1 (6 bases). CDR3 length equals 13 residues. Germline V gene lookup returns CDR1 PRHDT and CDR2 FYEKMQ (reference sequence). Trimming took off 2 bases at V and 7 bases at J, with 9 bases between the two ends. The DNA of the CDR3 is TGTGCCAGCAGCTTACGGGACATTAATGAGCAGTTCTTC. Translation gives CASSLRDINEQFF. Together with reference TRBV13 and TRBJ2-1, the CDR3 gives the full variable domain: AAGVIQSPRHLIKEKRETATLKCYPIPRHDTVYWYQQGPGQDPQFLISFYEKMQSDKGSIPDRFSAQQFSDYHSELNMSSLELGDSALYFCASSLRDINEQFFGPGTRLTVL.

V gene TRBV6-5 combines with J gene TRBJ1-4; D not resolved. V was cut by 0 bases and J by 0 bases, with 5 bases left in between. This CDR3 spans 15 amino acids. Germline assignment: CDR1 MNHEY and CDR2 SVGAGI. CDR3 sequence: CASSYSGSTNEKLFF. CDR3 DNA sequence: TGTGCCAGCAGTTACTCGGGATCAACTAATGAAAAACTGTTTTTT.

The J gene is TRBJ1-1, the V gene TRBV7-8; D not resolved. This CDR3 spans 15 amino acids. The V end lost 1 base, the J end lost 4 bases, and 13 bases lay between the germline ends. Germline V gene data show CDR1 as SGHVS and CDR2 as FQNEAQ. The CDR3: CASSLGVGVSTEAFF. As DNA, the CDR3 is TGTGCCAGCAGCTTAGGTGTCGGGGTGAGCACTGAAGCTTTCTTT.

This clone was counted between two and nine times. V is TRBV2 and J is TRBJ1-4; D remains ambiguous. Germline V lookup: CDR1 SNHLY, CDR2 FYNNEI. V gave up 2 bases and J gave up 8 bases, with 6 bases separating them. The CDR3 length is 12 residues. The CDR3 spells CASSENSEKLFF. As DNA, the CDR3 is TGTGCCAGCAGTGAAAACAGCGAAAAACTGTTTTTT.

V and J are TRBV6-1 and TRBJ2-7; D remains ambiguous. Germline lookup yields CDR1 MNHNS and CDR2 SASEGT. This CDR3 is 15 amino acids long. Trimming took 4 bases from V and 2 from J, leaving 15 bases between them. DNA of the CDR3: TGTGCCAGCAGTGGTTACAAGGAAAGGACCTACGAGCAGTACTTC. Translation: CASSGYKERTYEQYF.

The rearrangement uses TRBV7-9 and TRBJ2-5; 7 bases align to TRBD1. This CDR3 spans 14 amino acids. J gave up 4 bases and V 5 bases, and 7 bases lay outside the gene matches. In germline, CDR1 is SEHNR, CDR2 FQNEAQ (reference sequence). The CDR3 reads CASSLGQGVETQYF. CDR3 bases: TGTGCCAGCAGCCTCGGGCAGGGGGTAGAGACCCAGTACTTC.

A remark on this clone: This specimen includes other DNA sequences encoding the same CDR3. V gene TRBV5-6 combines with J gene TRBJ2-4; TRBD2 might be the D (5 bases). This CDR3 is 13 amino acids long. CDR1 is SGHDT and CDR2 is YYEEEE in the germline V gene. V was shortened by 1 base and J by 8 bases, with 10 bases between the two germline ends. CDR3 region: CASSLRGLDIQYF. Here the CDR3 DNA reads TGTGCCAGCAGCTTGAGAGGGTTGGACATTCAGTACTTC.

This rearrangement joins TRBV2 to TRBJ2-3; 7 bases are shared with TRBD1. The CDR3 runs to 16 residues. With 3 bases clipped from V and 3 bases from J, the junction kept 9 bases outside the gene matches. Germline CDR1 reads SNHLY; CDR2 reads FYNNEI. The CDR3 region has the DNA TGTGCCAGCAGTGATCCGGCAGGGGGTAAAACAGATACGCAGTATTTT. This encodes CASSDPAGGKTDTQYF.

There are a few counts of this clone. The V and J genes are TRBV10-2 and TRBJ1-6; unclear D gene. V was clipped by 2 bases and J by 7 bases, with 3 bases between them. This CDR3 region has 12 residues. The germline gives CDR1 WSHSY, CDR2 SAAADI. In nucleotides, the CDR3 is TGCGCCAGCAGTGAGGGGAATTCACCCCTCCACTTT. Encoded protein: CASSEGNSPLHF.

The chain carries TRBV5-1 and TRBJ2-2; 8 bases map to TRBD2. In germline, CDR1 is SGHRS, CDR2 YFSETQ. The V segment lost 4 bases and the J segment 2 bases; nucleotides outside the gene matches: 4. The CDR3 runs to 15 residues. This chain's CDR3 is CASSQLADNTGELFF. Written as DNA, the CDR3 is TGCGCCAGCAGCCAACTAGCGGACAACACCGGGGAGCTGTTTTTT.

The CDR3 reads CASSSRDLRYF. The DNA for the CDR3 is TGTGCCAGCAGTTCCCGGGACTTGCGGTATTTT. The chain carries TRBV6-1 and TRBJ2-3, with D possibly TRBD2 on 6 matching bases. Germline V lookup: CDR1 MNHNS, CDR2 SASEGT. Trimming took off 5 bases at V and 14 bases at J, with 14 bases between the two ends. The CDR3 spans 11 residues.